Presented here are 29 T cell receptor beta chains from one specimen sequenced in a study of T-cell reconstitution after alpha-beta-depleted transplantation in children. The library targeted TCRbeta and was prepared with unique molecular identifiers. TCRdb reanalysed the PCR reads using MiXCR and keeps one entry per CDR3 protein. Among a few hundred thousand distinct CDR3 sequences listed, just over 7.5% were seen once. These receptors' antigens are unknown. Study outcomes and limitations: One year after transplant, T-cell counts and diversity came mostly from newly produced T cells.

The sample in question was peripheral blood, obtained 360 days after TCRalphabeta/CD19-depleted stem cell transplant. The receptor source for this set is a female patient aged 2-9 years who had a stem cell transplant for Fanconi anemia, so the T cells may come from the graft donor.

V gene TRBV4-2 combines with J gene TRBJ1-1; D is perhaps TRBD1 (5 bases). The CDR3 length is 18 residues. Germline lookup yields CDR1 LGHNA and CDR2 YNFKEQ. V lost 1 base to trimming and J lost 3 bases, with 21 bases between them. This CDR3 is CASSQVHSSGPVDTEAFF. DNA of the CDR3: TGTGCCAGCAGCCAAGTTCATTCGTCGGGGCCCGTGGACACTGAAGCTTTCTTT.

This clonotype occurred many times. The rearrangement uses TRBV5-1 and TRBJ2-1; 9 bases line up with TRBD1. The V gene end was trimmed by 0 bases and the J gene end by 4 bases; junction bases not matched to a gene: 5. The CDR3 totals 16 residues. Looked up from germline, CDR1 is SGHRS and CDR2 is YFSETQ. The CDR3 loop is CASSLAWDRVYNEQFF. CDR3 DNA sequence: TGCGCCAGCAGCTTGGCCTGGGACAGGGTTTACAATGAGCAGTTCTTC.

The table lists this clonotype with a few counts. The CDR3 reads CASTILDGEIPSYEQYF. Written as DNA, the CDR3 is TGTGCCAGCACCATACTGGACGGGGAAATCCCCTCCTACGAGCAGTACTTC. The chain uses TRBV7-8 and TRBJ2-7; D perhaps matches TRBD2 (5 bases). Germline CDR1 and CDR2: SGHVS and FQNEAQ. The CDR3 length is 17 residues. The germline V and J ends were trimmed by 7 bases and 0 bases, with 22 bases remaining between them.

The rearrangement uses TRBV10-3 and TRBJ1-1, with D possibly matching TRBD1 (6 bases). Trimming removed 6 bases from V and 5 bases from J, with 10 bases in between. The length of the CDR3 is 12 residues. Germline CDR1 is ENHRY and CDR2 is SYGVKD. CDR3: CAISRTATEAFF. As DNA, the CDR3 is TGTGCCATCAGCCGGACAGCTACTGAAGCTTTCTTT.

This clonotype was observed many times. The J gene is TRBJ2-5, the V gene TRBV6-5; 7 positions match TRBD2. Germline V gene sequence: CDR1 MNHEY, CDR2 SVGAGI. The V segment lost 4 bases and the J segment 3 bases; nucleotides outside the gene matches: 5. CDR3 length: 14 residues. For the CDR3, the DNA is TGTGCCAGCAGTTCCCTAAGCGGGGAAGAGACCCAGTACTTC. This encodes CASSSLSGEETQYF.

This clonotype was observed a handful of times. The chain has TRBV11-2 and TRBJ2-5; possibly TRBD2 for D (7 bases). V gave up 3 bases and J gave up 1 base, with 27 bases separating them. The CDR3 covers 20 residues. Germline V gene data show CDR1 as SGHAT and CDR2 as FQNNGV. CDR3 DNA: TGTGCCAGCAGCTTGCACGGCCTTGTCGCAGGGGAGGGCACCCAAGAGACCCAGTACTTC. Translating it yields CASSLHGLVAGEGTQETQYF.

The sample holds many counts of this clonotype. The chain links TRBV7-2 to TRBJ2-7; weak D call: TRBD2 (5 bases). CDR3 length: 16 residues. V lost 2 bases, J lost 1 base, and 15 bases lay in between. The germline CDR1 and CDR2 sequences are SGHTA and FQGNSA. CDR3 in DNA: TGTGCCAGCAGCTTAAGGGCTTTTACTAGTTCCTACGAGCAGTACTTC. Its protein product is CASSLRAFTSSYEQYF.

The sample holds many counts of this clonotype. The chain recombines TRBV6-5 with TRBJ2-7; D remains unclear. This CDR3 spans 13 amino acids. Trimming shortened V by 9 bases and J by 2 bases, and 14 bases separated the two germline ends. The germline V gene encodes CDR1 MNHEY and CDR2 SVGAGI. The CDR3 region has the DNA TGTGCCAGTAACCTTTTGGCAACCTACGAGCAGTACTTC. This translates into CASNLLATYEQYF.

This clonotype has at least ten counts. The chain has TRBV6-2 or TRBV6-3 and TRBJ1-1; D might be TRBD1 (5 bases). Trimming cost V 7 bases and J 5 bases, with 14 bases left between them. From germline, CDR1 is MNHEY and CDR2 SVGEGT. The CDR3 length is 13 residues. CDR3 nucleotides: TGTGCCAGCACCTTCATTAGGGGAACTGAAGCTTTCTTT. The encoded protein is CASTFIRGTEAFF.

The table lists this clonotype with a few counts. The chain recombines TRBV7-2 with TRBJ1-2; 10 bases map to TRBD1. Germline V gives CDR1 SGHTA, CDR2 FQGNSA. This CDR3 is built from 14 residues. Trimming took 4 bases from V and 6 from J; bases not matched to a gene: 5. CDR3 protein: CASSSWDRGDGYTF. As DNA, the CDR3 is TGTGCCAGCAGCTCGTGGGACAGGGGAGATGGCTACACCTTC.

This clonotype was recorded a few times. V usage is TRBV2 and J usage is TRBJ2-5, with 8 bases aligning to TRBD1. Germline loops: CDR1 SNHLY, CDR2 FYNNEI. This CDR3 has 12 residues. V was clipped by 11 bases and J by 5 bases; unmatched bases: 7. CDR3 DNA: TGTGCCGGCGGACAGGGAACGGAGACCCAGTACTTC. This sequence encodes CAGGQGTETQYF.

This clonotype was counted a few times. V usage is TRBV6-2 or TRBV6-3 and J usage is TRBJ1-1; D remains ambiguous. The length of the CDR3 is 12 residues. Trimming stripped 2 bases from V and 9 bases from J, with 10 bases between. Germline CDR1 reads MNHEY; CDR2 reads SVGEGT. Here the CDR3 reads CASSYPGYQAFF. For the CDR3, the DNA is TGTGCCAGCAGTTACCCCGGGTACCAAGCTTTCTTT.

This clonotype was observed at least ten times. The CDR3 DNA reads as TGTGCCACCAGGGATACTGGGGCCAACGTCCTGACTTTC. Translated, it gives CATRDTGANVLTF. The chain uses TRBV15 and TRBJ2-6; unclear D gene. The CDR3 covers 13 residues. The germline gives CDR1 LNHNV, CDR2 YYDKDF (reference sequence). Trimming left V 6 bases short and J 2 bases short, with 5 bases between.

This clonotype was seen ten or more times. The rearrangement uses TRBV29-1 and TRBJ2-7; D perhaps matches TRBD1 (6 bases). Trimming stripped 5 bases from V and 6 bases from J, with 17 bases between. Looked up from germline, CDR1 is SQVTM and CDR2 is ANQGSEA. The CDR3 length is 13 residues. The CDR3 DNA reads TGCAGCGTTTACAGTCCCAAAGGGGGCGAGCAGTACGTC. Its translation: CSVYSPKGGEQYV.

The chain is built from TRBV9 and TRBJ2-1, with TRBD1 as a possible D gene (5 bases). This CDR3 is built from 16 residues. Trimming removed 0 bases at V and 6 bases at J, with 16 bases between. Germline loops: CDR1 SGDLS, CDR2 YYNGEE. The CDR3 loop reads CASSVVLTRQINEQFF. In nucleotides, the CDR3 is TGTGCCAGCAGCGTAGTCCTCACGCGACAGATCAATGAGCAGTTCTTC.

This chain joins TRBV5-6 and TRBJ2-5; 12 positions agree with TRBD1. Per germline, CDR1 SGHDT and CDR2 YYEEEE. The CDR3 is 15 amino acids. The ends lost 4 bases at V and 5 bases at J; junction bases unmatched: 6. The CDR3 DNA is TGTGCCAGCAGCAGGACGGGACAGGGGGCGGAGACCCAGTACTTC. It specifies CASSRTGQGAETQYF.

This clonotype was counted only a few times. J is TRBJ1-1 and V is TRBV10-3; D gene uncertain. CDR3 length: 15 residues. V lost 0 bases to trimming and J lost 5 bases, with 13 bases between them. Looked up from germline, CDR1 is ENHRY and CDR2 is SYGVKD. The CDR3 DNA reads TGTGCCATCAGTGAGTCGCCACCCCAGAGAACTGAAGCTTTCTTT. Its protein product is CAISESPPQRTEAFF.

This clonotype was seen many times. The chain is built from TRBV28 and TRBJ2-5; D gene unclear. Germline V lookup: CDR1 MDHEN, CDR2 SYDVKM. The CDR3 length is 14 residues. V was trimmed by 4 bases and J by 1 base, leaving 10 bases between them. The CDR3 sequence: CASSSVDVQETQYF. The CDR3 region has the DNA TGTGCCAGCAGTTCGGTTGACGTCCAAGAGACCCAGTACTTC.

The table lists this clonotype with many counts. The chain carries TRBV7-2 and TRBJ2-5; D unresolved. Per germline, CDR1 SGHTA and CDR2 FQGNSA. The CDR3 consists of 13 residues. Trimming removed 4 bases at V and 5 bases at J, with 11 bases between. The CDR3 spells CASSSPMGETQYF. CDR3 DNA sequence: TGTGCCAGCAGCTCCCCTATGGGTGAGACCCAGTACTTC.

This clonotype has only a few counts. The V and J genes are TRBV29-1 and TRBJ2-5; D perhaps matches TRBD2 (7 bases). CDR1 SQVTM and CDR2 ANQGSEA come from the germline V gene. CDR3 length equals 12 residues. Trimming took off 6 bases at V and 5 bases at J, with 13 bases between the two ends. CDR3 residues: CSVGGGRETQYF. The CDR3 nucleotides read TGCAGCGTGGGGGGGGGGCGCGAGACCCAGTACTTC.

Only a few counts were recorded for this clonotype. V usage is TRBV4-1 and J usage is TRBJ1-5; 7 positions agree with TRBD1. Trimming cost V 1 base and J 3 bases; bases outside gene matches: 9. The CDR3 has 17 amino acids. Germline V gene lookup returns CDR1 MGHRA and CDR2 YSYEKL. CDR3 protein: CASSQGFPTGYNQPQHF. In nucleotides, the CDR3 is TGCGCCAGCAGCCAAGGTTTCCCGACAGGGTACAATCAGCCCCAGCATTTT.

A word on this clonotype: This may come from a read error, since a much larger clone is one base off. In nucleotides, the CDR3 is TGCAGTGCTAGGGGACTAGCTAGAGACGAGCAGTACTTC. Residues: CSARGLARDEQYF. The rearrangement uses TRBV20-1 and TRBJ2-7, with 9 bases aligning to TRBD2. Germline trimming cut 3 bases from V and 5 bases from J; bases unmatched to any gene: 5. The CDR3 totals 13 residues. Germline-derived CDR1 and CDR2 are DFQATT and SNEGSKA (reference sequence).

This clonotype was counted only a few times. The chain has TRBV5-4 and TRBJ2-5, with a tentative D call TRBD1 (6 bases). This CDR3 has 13 amino acids. The germline V gene has CDR1 SGHNT and CDR2 YYREEE (reference sequence). V lost 5 bases, J lost 0 bases, and 8 bases lay in between. The CDR3 DNA is TGTGCCAGCAGAAGGGGGTACCAAGAGACCCAGTACTTC. Protein sequence: CASRRGYQETQYF.

In its sample, this clonotype was seen many times. The V call is TRBV10-1, the J call TRBJ2-3, with D uncertain. This CDR3 contains 14 residues. The germline V gene encodes CDR1 WNHNN and CDR2 SYGVQD (reference sequence). V was shortened by 3 bases and J by 4 bases, with 11 bases between the two germline ends. CDR3 in DNA: TGCGCCAGCAGTGATATTTCCGCGGCAGATACGCAGTATTTT. It is translated as CASSDISAADTQYF.

This clonotype was picked up many times. This chain uses TRBV29-1 with TRBJ1-2; TRBD1 is a possible D gene (5 bases). There are 11 residues in the CDR3. Germline V gene sequence: CDR1 SQVTM, CDR2 ANQGSEA. V was clipped by 7 bases and J by 1 base, with 7 bases between them. The CDR3: CSAGGNYGYTF. CDR3 sequence (DNA): TGCAGCGCTGGGGGTAACTATGGCTACACCTTC.

This clonotype was seen only a few times. The CDR3 spells CSASLSVSSYNEQFF. The CDR3 DNA is TGCAGTGCTAGCCTCAGCGTGAGCTCCTACAATGAGCAGTTCTTC. V gene TRBV20-1 combines with J gene TRBJ2-1, with D uncertain. Trimming stripped 3 bases from V and 0 bases from J, with 12 bases between. Germline values: CDR1 DFQATT, CDR2 SNEGSKA (reference sequence). The CDR3 length is 15 residues.

This clonotype was picked up many times. The genes are TRBV6-1 and TRBJ1-2, with a tentative D call TRBD1 (6 bases). Germline V lookup: CDR1 MNHNS, CDR2 SASEGT. There are 14 residues in the CDR3. Trimming took 6 bases from V and 2 from J, leaving 13 bases between them. The DNA of the CDR3 is TGTGCCAGCAGCAAAGACAGGACCAACTATGGCTACACCTTC. This translates into CASSKDRTNYGYTF.

In its sample, this clonotype was seen a few times. CDR3 residues: CASSQRVLLRAYNEQFF. The CDR3 DNA sequence: TGCGCCAGCAGCCAACGAGTACTCCTAAGGGCCTACAATGAGCAGTTCTTC. The chain is built from TRBV4-3 and TRBJ2-1; D not certain. The CDR3 has 17 amino acids. V lost 2 bases and J 2 bases, leaving 16 bases between the germline ends. Germline V CDR1 and CDR2: LGHNA, YSLEER.

This clonotype was found many times. V gene TRBV7-2 combines with J gene TRBJ2-7; D may match TRBD1 or TRBD2 (5 bases each). Germline-derived CDR1 and CDR2 are SGHTA and FQGNSA. CDR3 length equals 13 residues. The germline V and J ends were trimmed by 1 base and 6 bases, with 10 bases remaining between them. The CDR3, as DNA: TGTGCCAGCAGCTTAGTTGGGGGATCCGAGCAGTACGTC. This codes for CASSLVGGSEQYV.